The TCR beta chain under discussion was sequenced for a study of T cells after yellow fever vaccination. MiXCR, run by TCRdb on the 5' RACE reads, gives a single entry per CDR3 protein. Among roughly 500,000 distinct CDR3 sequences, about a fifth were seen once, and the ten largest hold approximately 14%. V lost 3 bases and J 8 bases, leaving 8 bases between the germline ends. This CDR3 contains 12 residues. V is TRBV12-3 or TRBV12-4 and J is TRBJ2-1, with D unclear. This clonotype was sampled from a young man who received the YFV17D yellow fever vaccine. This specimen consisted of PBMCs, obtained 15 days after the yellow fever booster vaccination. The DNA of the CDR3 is TGTGCCAGCAGTTTCCGCCCGGATGAGCAGTTCTTC. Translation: CASSFRPDEQFF.